This TCR beta chain appears in the sequencing data of a study of cytomegalovirus exposure and HLA in healthy donors. PCR amplification relied on 60 Vbeta primers (plus 13 Jbeta primers). Measured with immunoSEQ multiplex PCR; TCRdb has only the in-frame clones, and not every one. The data show some 120,000 clones, with around 80% seen just once and around 0.24% held by the top ten. Whole-study findings and limits: As a later analysis showed, a missense DCLRE1C variant was linked to trimming of TCR beta V- and J-genes. With high specificity and sensitivity, the classifier reportedly diagnosed cytomegalovirus status.

In the case of this clone: What it binds is not known.

Sequencing was done on a sample of PBMCs. This receptor was identified in a man in his forties or fifties in good health and CMV-seronegative.

The CDR3 is CASSRQRRQETQYF. The DNA of the CDR3 is TGTGCCAGCAGTCGACAGAGACGACAAGAGACCCAGTACTTC. The chain carries TRBV28 and TRBJ2-5, with D possibly matching TRBD1 (5 bases). CDR1 MDHEN and CDR2 SYDVKM come from the germline V gene. The CDR3 length is 14 residues. Trimming left V 5 bases short and J 2 bases short, with 12 bases between.